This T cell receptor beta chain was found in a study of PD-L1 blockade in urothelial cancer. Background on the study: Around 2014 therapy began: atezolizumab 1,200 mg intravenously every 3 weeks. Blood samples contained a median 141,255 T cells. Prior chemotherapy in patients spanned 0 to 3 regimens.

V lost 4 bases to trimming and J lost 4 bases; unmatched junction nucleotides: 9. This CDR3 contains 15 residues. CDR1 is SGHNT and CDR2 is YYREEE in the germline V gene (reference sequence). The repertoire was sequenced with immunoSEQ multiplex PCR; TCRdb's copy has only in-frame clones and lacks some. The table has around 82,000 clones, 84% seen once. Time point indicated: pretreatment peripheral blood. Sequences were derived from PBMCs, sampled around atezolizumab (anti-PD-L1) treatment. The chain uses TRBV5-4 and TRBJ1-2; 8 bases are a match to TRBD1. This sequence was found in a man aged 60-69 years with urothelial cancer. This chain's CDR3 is CASSPRDRRTYGYTF. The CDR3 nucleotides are TGTGCCAGCAGCCCCAGGGACAGGCGAACCTATGGCTACACCTTC.